This T cell receptor beta chain was identified in a study of read filtering for tumor transcriptome and immune sequencing (dated by TCRdb to the early 2020s). A note on the overall study: Of the patients in the cohort, some 17 were male and over 11 were female, and their mean age was 65.9 years, with a range of about 45 to 80. Under revised international staging, eight or nine patients fell into R-ISS I, some 15 into R-ISS II and 7 into R-ISS III. After DNase treatment, whole-transcriptome libraries were prepared using the TruSeq RNA Access Library Prep Kit. Per sample, about 3.5 to 10.27 million TCR-region mapped reads were obtained with IR-seq, compared with only 85 to 1273 with RNA-seq. Using the same bone marrow samples, the study compared TCR repertoires obtained by targeted immune repertoire sequencing with those obtained by bulk whole-transcriptome sequencing. As a main aim, a read-filtering strategy for immune repertoire data was addressed, with the specific question being whether clonotypes supported by a single read should be removed.

TCR libraries were built from 300 to 450 ng RNA with the Immunoverse kit, using molecular barcoded adaptors covering alpha/delta and beta/gamma chains. TCR library preparation used the same RNA that went into transcriptome sequencing. TCR libraries were sequenced on an Illumina HiSeq 4000 with 2 x 150 cycles. Processing in the source paper ran as follows. MiXCR aligned TCR reads to human V, D, J and C references and assembled the aligned reads into CDR3 clonotypes, with quality filtering and error correction included. The tcR package in R was used for analysis of clonotype counts and gene usage diversity. Raw mapping reads were checked after the RNA-seq reads had been mapped by STAR aligner version 2.5.3a onto the human GRCh37 genome. To test how sequencing depth affects detected clonotypes, IR-seq fastq files were randomly downsampled with Seqtk 1.3. TCRdb's own reprocessing of the public reads used fastp at Q25 and MiXCR and kept productive beta chains. Rows are unified per CDR3 protein, each entry keeping the most common DNA and genes. None of the V and J calls come from the authors' own analysis; TCRdb made them. In all, the sample holds tens of thousands of distinct CDR3 sequences, and about 15% of those were seen once. Roughly 45% of the sample goes to the ten largest clones.

This clonotype was detected many times. Its antigen is not yet known. Base quality data are lacking; no much larger clone is found one base away. The CDR1 and CDR2 encoded by the germline V gene are SGHRS and YFSETQ. V loses 2 bases of germline sequence and J loses 6 bases, and the interval between the two ends is 6 bases. The CDR3 holds 12 amino acids from the cysteine to the phenylalanine. Only the CDR3 DNA stays, 36 bases, in frame from base 1. Broader findings and caveats from the paper: The correlation between IR-seq and RNA-seq shared clonotype proportions was increased by removal of single-read clonotypes. The sorted CD138-negative fraction was a mixed bone marrow immune population, not purified T cells. IR-seq captured clonotypes at much higher depth and more reliably than RNA-seq, and smaller IR-seq throughput sufficed to identify most shared clonotypes. Single-read clonotypes made up around 85% of clonotypes but only approximately 4% of total reads in IR-seq, compared with just under 75% of clonotypes and 44.6% of reads in RNA-seq.

Every patient had bone marrow sampled at the time of active disease. Ficoll-Hypaque density gradient centrifugation was used to isolate the bone marrow mononuclear cells. To remove myeloma plasma cells, the cells were labeled with CD138 magnetic microbeads on a MACS separator, and CD138-negative cells were then collected by negative selection. Purity of the isolated cells was checked by flow cytometry on an Attune NxT using CD138 antibodies. Total RNA was extracted with TRIzol reagent and quantified with a NanoDrop spectrophotometer. Paired RNA-seq and IR-seq were performed on the CD138-negative bone marrow sample of each patient.

The chain employs TRBV5-1 and TRBJ2-1, with TRBD2 as a weak D call on 6 bases. The clonotype comes from a donor at least 40 years old with multiple myeloma. Sequenced sample: a population of CD138-negative cells sorted from bone marrow. The sample's cell subset or site label, decoded: bone marrow mononuclear cells depleted of CD138+ plasma/myeloma cells by negative magnetic selection. The CDR3 region: CASSFSGNEQFF. The nucleotide sequence reads TGCGCCAGCAGCTTTAGCGGCAATGAGCAGTTCTTC.